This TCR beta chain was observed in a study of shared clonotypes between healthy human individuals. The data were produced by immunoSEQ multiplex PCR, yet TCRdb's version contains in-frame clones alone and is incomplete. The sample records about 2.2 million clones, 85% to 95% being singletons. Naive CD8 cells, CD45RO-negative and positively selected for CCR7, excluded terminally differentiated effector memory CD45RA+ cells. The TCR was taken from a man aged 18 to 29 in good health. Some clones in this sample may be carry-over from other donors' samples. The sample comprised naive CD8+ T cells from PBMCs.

CDR3 in DNA: TGCAGCGTCACACCCGTAGTCTACAATGAGCAGTTCTTC. Encoded protein: CSVTPVVYNEQFF. V is TRBV29-1 and J is TRBJ2-1; D gene uncertain. This CDR3 has 13 residues. V was pared by 6 bases and J by 3 bases, with 12 bases between. Germline V gene data show CDR1 as SQVTM and CDR2 as ANQGSEA.